Below are 5 T cell receptor beta chains sequenced from a single sample in a study of beta chain features in type 1 diabetes. General study findings and limits: Moderate but significant shortening of TCRB CDR3s was recorded in all four CD4+ subsets from Type 1 diabetes patients.

The antigens of these receptors remain unknown. The sequenced template was cDNA made from the entire isolated RNA. Produced via immunoSEQ multiplex PCR; TCRdb's table is partial and in-frame only. The top ten hold about 0.64% of the sample, which has 300,000 to 400,000 clones, over 8.5% seen once. Input material: central memory CD4+ T cells from blood. The origin of the receptors is a man aged 30 to 39 with type 1 diabetes.

The rearrangement links TRBV6-6 to TRBJ2-2, with 9 nucleotides matching TRBD1. Germline assignment: CDR1 MNHNY and CDR2 SVGAGI (reference sequence). With V trimmed by 7 bases and J by 4 bases, 10 bases remained unmatched. This CDR3 comprises 16 residues. The CDR3, as DNA: TGTGCCAGCACCCTAGGTTTGGACAGGGGCACCGGGGAGCTGTTTTTT. It encodes CASTLGLDRGTGELFF.

The chain couples TRBV5-6 to TRBJ2-7, with 9 bases matching TRBD1. V dropped 1 base and J dropped 3; count of bases not matched to a gene: 8. CDR1 and CDR2 (germline): SGHDT, YYEEEE. This CDR3 has 16 residues. In DNA form, the CDR3 reads TGTGCCAGCAGCTTGCCCTCCGGGACAGGGAACTACGAGCAGTACTTC. Its protein product is CASSLPSGTGNYEQYF.

This clone occurred many times. The J gene is TRBJ1-4, the V gene TRBV4-3; D may be TRBD1 (6 bases). Germline-derived CDR1 and CDR2 are LGHNA and YSLEER. The CDR3 totals 16 residues. V lost 4 bases, J lost 0 bases, and 12 bases lay in between. CDR3 bases: TGCGCCAGCAGCCGGGACACTCGGTCAACTAATGAAAAACTGTTTTTT. This encodes CASSRDTRSTNEKLFF.

The chain links TRBV5-8 to TRBJ2-3; D unresolved. The CDR3 is 15 residues long. Germline loops: CDR1 SGHTS, CDR2 YDEGEE. Between the trimmed V and J ends, which lost 3 bases and 3 bases, there was a span of 14 bases. CDR3 DNA: TGTGCCAGCAGCTGGCAGACGGTTGCTACAGATACGCAGTATTTT. Translation: CASSWQTVATDTQYF.

This clone has a handful of counts. The chain has TRBV27 and TRBJ2-1, with TRBD2 matching over 8 bases. This CDR3 contains 19 residues. Trimming at V came to 1 base and at J to 0 bases, leaving 11 bases not matched to a gene. CDR1 and CDR2 (germline): MNHEY, SMNVEV (reference sequence). The CDR3 nucleotides are TGTGCCAGCAGTTTATACGGTCTAGCGGGCCCCAGCTCCTACAATGAGCAGTTCTTC. Encoded protein: CASSLYGLAGPSSYNEQFF.